Each of the 4 T cell receptor beta chains below was sequenced from the same sample in a study of tissue T cells after allogeneic stem cell transplantation. Assay: immunoSEQ multiplex PCR; the TCRdb copy retains only in-frame clones and omits some. The sample has tens of thousands of clones, 70% to 75% seen once; the top ten hold approximately 8%. Material: tissue from the ileum, obtained at autopsy. These TCRs come from an older female donor with lung cancer.

The chain uses TRBV5-6 and TRBJ1-4; D not resolved. The CDR3 consists of 14 residues. The V gene's germline CDR1 is SGHDT and CDR2 YYEEEE. The germline V and J ends were trimmed by 6 bases and 0 bases, with 9 bases remaining between them. CDR3 region: CASMPYATNEKLFF. CDR3 DNA: TGTGCCAGCATGCCATATGCAACTAATGAAAAACTGTTTTTT.

The gene calls are TRBV5-1 and TRBJ1-1; no definite D call. CDR1 and CDR2 from the germline V gene are SGHRS and YFSETQ. The V gene lost 4 bases and the J gene lost 4 bases, with 20 bases spanning the gap. CDR3 length: 16 residues. The CDR3 region has the DNA TGCGCCAGCAGCACAGAGGCTGAACTTCGGGGCACTGAAGCTTTCTTT. Translated, it gives CASSTEAELRGTEAFF.

This clone has just a few counts. The chain links TRBV7-9 to TRBJ2-2; D might be TRBD2 (6 bases). V dropped 5 bases and J dropped 8 bases, with 15 bases sitting between them. The V gene's germline CDR1 is SEHNR and CDR2 FQNEAQ (reference sequence). The CDR3 runs to 14 residues. CDR3 DNA: TGTGCCAGCAGCGACGGAGGGGCTGGGGGGGAGCTGTTTTTT. Protein product: CASSDGGAGGELFF.

The chain carries TRBV9 and TRBJ2-3, with 10 positions matching TRBD2. The CDR3 consists of 19 residues. CDR1 is SGDLS and CDR2 is YYNGEE in the germline V gene. V was pared by 4 bases and J by 5 bases, with 19 bases of the junction left unmatched. CDR3 bases: TGTGCCAGCAGCCCGCGGTGGGGTCAGCGGGGGGGCCTAAGAGATACGCAGTATTTT. Encoded protein: CASSPRWGQRGGLRDTQYF. The variable domain in full, completed from reference TRBV9 and TRBJ2-3, reads DSGVTQTPKHLITATGQRVTLRCSPRSGDLSVYWYQQSLDQGLQFLIQYYNGEERAKGNILERFSAQQFPDLHSELNLSSLELGDSALYFCASSPRWGQRGGLRDTQYFGPGTRLTVL.